The rows below give T cell receptor beta chains drawn from one sample of a study of T cell responses to AZD1222 COVID-19 vaccine. This table comes from immunoSEQ multiplex PCR, and its TCRdb copy is limited to in-frame clones, with some not included. The data contain about 130,000 clones, under 95% of them singletons. The sequencing used peripheral blood, collected 28 days after the second AZD1222 dose. The source of these receptors is an adult who received the AZD1222 COVID-19 vaccine. Each CDR3 is given with its conserved first and last residue. D genes are given only for firm matches. A clone size is listed for some rows: how often the clone was seen (once, few, many), or a class if it is expanded.

D gene	V gene	J gene	clone size	CDR3 protein	CDR3 DNA
TRBD1	TRBV18	TRBJ2-7	-	CASSPPIYRGPNEQYF	TGTGCCAGCTCACCGCCGATATACAGGGGGCCGAACGAGCAGTACTTC
-	TRBV4-1	TRBJ1-2	-	CASSQDNINYGYTF	TGCGCCAGCAGCCAAGATAACATTAACTATGGCTACACCTTC
-	TRBV5-1	TRBJ2-7	-	CASSFMVTGGAYEQYF	TGCGCCAGCAGCTTTATGGTTACAGGGGGGGCCTACGAGCAGTACTTC
-	TRBV20-1	TRBJ2-7	-	CSAENEQYF	TGCAGTGCTGAGAACGAGCAGTACTTC
-	TRBV5-1	TRBJ1-3	-	CASSLDSSGNTIYF	TGCGCCAGCAGCTTGGACAGCTCTGGAAACACCATATATTTT
-	TRBV19	TRBJ1-5	-	CASNLRPGFQSNGNQPQHF	TGTGCCAGTAACCTTAGGCCGGGGTTTCAAAGTAACGGCAATCAGCCCCAGCATTTT
TRBD1	TRBV10-2	TRBJ2-7	few	CASSEFGIGTGRYEQYF	TGCGCCAGCAGTGAGTTTGGAATAGGGACAGGTCGCTACGAGCAGTACTTC
-	TRBV19	TRBJ2-7	-	CASSIDSQSSYEQYF	TGTGCCAGTAGTATCGACAGTCAGAGCTCCTACGAGCAGTACTTC
-	TRBV10-2	TRBJ1-1	-	CASSGQIEAFF	TGCGCCAGCAGCGGACAGATAGAAGCTTTCTTT
-	TRBV27	TRBJ2-7	-	CASSRHRSAYEQYF	TGTGCCAGCAGTCGACACAGGAGTGCCTACGAGCAGTACTTC
-	TRBV11-2	TRBJ2-5	-	CASSLYQETQYF	TGTGCCAGCAGCTTGTACCAAGAGACCCAGTACTTC
TRBD2	TRBV29-1	TRBJ2-7	once	CSVVRREYYEQYF	TGCAGCGTTGTTAGGCGGGAGTACTACGAGCAGTACTTC
-	TRBV29-1	TRBJ1-1	-	CSVQVMNTEAFF	TGCAGCGTCCAGGTCATGAACACTGAAGCTTTCTTT
-	TRBV4-1	TRBJ2-7	-	CASSPRDGSTYEQYF	TGCGCCAGCAGCCCCCGGGACGGATCGACCTACGAGCAGTACTTC
-	TRBV7-2	TRBJ2-7	-	CASSFHSGYEQYF	TGTGCCAGCAGCTTTCATAGCGGCTACGAGCAGTACTTC
-	TRBV2	TRBJ2-1	-	CASSVVGRNEQFF	TGTGCCAGCAGTGTAGTGGGCCGCAATGAGCAGTTCTTC
-	TRBV7-8	TRBJ2-5	-	CASSLRTNQETQYF	TGTGCCAGCAGCCTTCGGACTAATCAGGAGACCCAGTACTTC
-	TRBV4-1	TRBJ2-7	-	CASSQPHTSYEQYF	TGCGCCAGCAGCCAACCCCACACTTCATACGAGCAGTACTTC